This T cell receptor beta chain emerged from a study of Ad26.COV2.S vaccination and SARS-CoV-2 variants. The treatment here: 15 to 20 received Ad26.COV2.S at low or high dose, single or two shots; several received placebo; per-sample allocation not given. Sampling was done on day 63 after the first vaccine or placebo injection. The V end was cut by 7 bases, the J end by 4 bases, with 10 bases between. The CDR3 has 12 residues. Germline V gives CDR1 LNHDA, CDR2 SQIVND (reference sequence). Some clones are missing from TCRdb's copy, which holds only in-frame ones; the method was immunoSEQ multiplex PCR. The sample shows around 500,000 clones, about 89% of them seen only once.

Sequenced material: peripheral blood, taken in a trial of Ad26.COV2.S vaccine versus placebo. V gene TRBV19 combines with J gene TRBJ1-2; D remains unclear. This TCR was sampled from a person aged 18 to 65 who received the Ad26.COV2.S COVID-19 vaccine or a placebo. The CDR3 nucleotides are TGTGCCAGTACAGGAACGAGCTATGGCTACACCTTC. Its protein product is CASTGTSYGYTF.